This record concerns one T cell receptor beta chain sequence. The data originate from a study of blood T cells in healthy people across ages. For the second PCR, which ran for roughly 7 to 11 cycles, a sample-barcoded 5' primer and a J-beta primer mix were used. TCRdb processed the 5' RACE reads anew with MiXCR; each CDR3 protein has one entry. The sample includes more than 600,000 distinct CDR3 sequences, roughly 25% of them seen just once. In addition, the sample was reused for a study of T cells of mothers and their children. From that report: Donors were a few healthy Caucasian mothers and their six children. Slightly, though not significantly, more overlap was seen in related than in unrelated mother-child pairs.

This clonotype was sampled from a boy between 10 and 17 years old in good health. Sequences were obtained from blood.

Here the CDR3 reads CSVNRGSTEAFF. The DNA for the CDR3 is TGCAGCGTTAACAGGGGTTCGACTGAAGCTTTCTTT. The V call is TRBV29-1, the J call TRBJ1-1; 7 bases agree with TRBD1. V gave up 5 bases and J gave up 5 bases; unmatched junction bases: 5. Germline assignment: CDR1 SQVTM and CDR2 ANQGSEA. The length of the CDR3 is 12 residues.